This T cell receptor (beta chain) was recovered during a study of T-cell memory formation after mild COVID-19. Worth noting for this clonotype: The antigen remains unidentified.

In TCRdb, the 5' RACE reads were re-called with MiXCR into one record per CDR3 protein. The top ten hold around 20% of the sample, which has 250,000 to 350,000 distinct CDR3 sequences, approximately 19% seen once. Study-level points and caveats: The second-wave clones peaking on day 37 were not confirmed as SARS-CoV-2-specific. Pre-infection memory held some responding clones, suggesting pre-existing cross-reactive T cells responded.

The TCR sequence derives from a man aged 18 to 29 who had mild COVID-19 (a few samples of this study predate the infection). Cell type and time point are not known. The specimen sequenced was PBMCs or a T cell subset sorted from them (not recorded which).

CDR3 protein: CASSHRGEKQFF. DNA for the CDR3: TGCGCCAGCAGCCACCGGGGAGAAAAGCAGTTCTTC. V usage is TRBV4-1 and J usage is TRBJ2-1, with D tentatively TRBD2 (5 bases). The length of the CDR3 is 12 residues. Trimming pared 3 bases from V and 11 bases from J, leaving 11 bases between. CDR1 is MGHRA, CDR2 YSYEKL, per germline.